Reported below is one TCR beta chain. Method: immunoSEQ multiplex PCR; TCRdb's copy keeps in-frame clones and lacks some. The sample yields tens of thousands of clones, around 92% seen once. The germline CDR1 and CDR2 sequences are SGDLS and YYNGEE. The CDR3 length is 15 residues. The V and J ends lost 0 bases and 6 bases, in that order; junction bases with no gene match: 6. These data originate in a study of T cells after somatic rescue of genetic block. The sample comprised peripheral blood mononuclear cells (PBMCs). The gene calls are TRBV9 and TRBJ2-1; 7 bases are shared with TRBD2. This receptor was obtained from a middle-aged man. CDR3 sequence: CASSVGGSSINEQFF. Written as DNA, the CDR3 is TGTGCCAGCAGCGTAGGCGGGAGCTCAATCAATGAGCAGTTCTTC. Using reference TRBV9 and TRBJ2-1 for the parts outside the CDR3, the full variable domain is DSGVTQTPKHLITATGQRVTLRCSPRSGDLSVYWYQQSLDQGLQFLIQYYNGEERAKGNILERFSAQQFPDLHSELNLSSLELGDSALYFCASSVGGSSINEQFFGPGTRLTVL.